This T cell receptor beta chain stems from a study of patients and donors after allogeneic stem cell transplantation. One entry per CDR3 protein, called by TCRdb with MiXCR from the RT-PCR reads. Of about 960,000 distinct CDR3 sequences detected, about 20% appear once; the ten largest clones hold roughly 6%. V was pared by 0 bases and J by 7 bases, with 13 bases between. The germline CDR1 and CDR2 sequences are LGHNA and YNFKEQ. This CDR3 comprises 16 residues. The sequenced material came from blood, either unsorted or a sorted T cell fraction (not recorded which). The receptor's source is a human donor who was either an allogeneic HSCT recipient or a stem cell or donor lymphocyte infusion donor (not recorded which). It is not recorded whose cells these are; they may come from a transplant donor. J is TRBJ1-6 and V is TRBV4-2; D perhaps matches TRBD1 (5 bases). Here the CDR3 reads CASSQDTKGTNSPLHF. The CDR3 DNA is TGTGCCAGCAGCCAAGATACGAAGGGGACGAATTCACCCCTCCACTTT.